This entry concerns a single TCR beta chain. The antigen it recognizes is unknown. It has no much larger one-base neighbor in the sample; base qualities were not kept. Library method: the immunoSEQ multiplex PCR assay. Deep sequencing of rearranged TCR beta loci, alongside multiparametric flow cytometry, was used to profile T cell repertoires. Sourced from immuneACCESS, this table was stored by TCRdb with only in-frame sequences that have V and J called. A share of the clones is absent; for the studies checked, an unresolved V gene accounts for under half, and the remainder has no known explanation. The table for this sample lists approximately 160,000 clones; around 85% of them were counted only once. The ten largest account for around 4.7% of the sample. This specimen belongs to a study of lymphopenia after photon versus proton radiotherapy (dated 2019 in TCRdb). For the wider study: Photon and proton radiation therapy were compared by the study for their immunological effects in patients with gastrointestinal tumors who developed high-grade lymphopenia. The cohort comprised approximately 21 patients with gastrointestinal tumors who received either photon or proton therapy and then developed lymphopenia. The goal of the study was to describe how the two radiation modalities differ in their effects on the immune system.

General findings and caveats noted by the study authors: Across the cohort, a larger post-nadir drop in TCR diversity was inversely correlated with overall survival time among patients who died. Relative stability during treatment was observed in proton-treated patients, whereas loss of naive T cells and TCR diversity and gain of effector/memory populations were observed in photon-treated patients. The survival association was examined only in patients who died, and the authors described better survival with proton therapy as a possibility, not as a demonstrated result. After the lymphocyte count nadir, photon-treated repertoires showed oligoclonal expansion, especially of CD8+ Temra cells, which drove the drop in diversity.

Taken from the germline V gene, the CDR1 and CDR2 loops are SGHTA and FQGNSA. From its cysteine to its phenylalanine, the CDR3 spans 17 amino acids. The retained sequence is limited to the CDR3, 51 bases, with the frame set at the first base. A distance of 19 bases separates the germline ends of V and J, which lose 4 bases and 3 bases respectively. The V and J segments used are TRBV7-2 and TRBJ2-1; the D gene cannot be named for sure. The source material was peripheral blood, sampled from a patient treated with photon-based radiotherapy. The receptor's source is a man aged 50-59 years with gastric cancer. The CDR3 protein sequence reads: CASSYTGPIGLYNEQFF. Here is the DNA: TGTGCCAGCAGCTACACCGGACCGATCGGCCTCTACAATGAGCAGTTCTTC.